One sample yielded the 10 T cell receptor beta chains listed below, sequenced in a study of shared clonotypes between healthy human individuals. Naive CD8 cells lacked CD45RO and underwent positive selection for CCR7, leaving out terminally differentiated effector memory CD45RA+ cells. Data came from immunoSEQ multiplex PCR; TCRdb stores just in-frame clones and leaves some out. The sample has some 2.1 million clones; 90% to 95% are singletons. The specimen was naive CD8+ T cells from PBMCs. These receptor sequences come from a man between 18 and 35 years old in good health. Some clones in this sample may be carry-over from other donors' samples.

This sequence joins TRBV11-2 and TRBJ2-7; 9 bases are a match to TRBD1. Germline loops: CDR1 SGHAT, CDR2 FQNNGV. This CDR3 region has 13 residues. Unmatched junction bases numbered 7, after V lost 4 bases and J lost 9 bases. For the CDR3, the DNA is TGTGCCAGCAGCTCGACAGGGGGATGGCTGCAGTACTTC. It specifies CASSSTGGWLQYF.

V gene TRBV7-8 combines with J gene TRBJ1-5; D may be TRBD1 (5 bases). Germline lookup yields CDR1 SGHVS and CDR2 FQNEAQ. Between the trimmed V and J ends, which lost 5 bases and 7 bases, there was a span of 12 bases. This CDR3 is 13 amino acids long. CDR3 amino acids: CASSPPGGQPQHF. The DNA of the CDR3 is TGTGCCAGCAGCCCACCGGGGGGACAGCCCCAGCATTTT.

For this clone: Possible read error: a much larger clone is one base away. The sample contains more than one DNA sequence encoding this CDR3. The chain has TRBV5-4 and TRBJ2-7, with D perhaps TRBD1 (5 bases). In germline, CDR1 is SGHNT, CDR2 YYREEE (reference sequence). Trimming stripped 4 bases from V and 3 bases from J, with 5 bases between. This CDR3 is 11 amino acids long. The CDR3 reads CASSDSYEQYF. The CDR3 nucleotides read TGTGCCAGCAGCGACAGCTACGAGCAGTACTTC.

The rearrangement uses TRBV5-6 and TRBJ2-7, with D perhaps TRBD1 or TRBD2 (5 bases each). The CDR3 is 13 amino acids. V was shortened by 0 bases and J by 7 bases, with 11 bases between the two germline ends. Germline V CDR1 and CDR2: SGHDT, YYEEEE. This CDR3 reads CASSLGEGMEQYF. The CDR3 DNA reads as TGTGCCAGCAGCTTGGGTGAGGGGATGGAGCAGTACTTC.

The chain couples TRBV19 to TRBJ2-4; 7 nucleotides agree with TRBD1. V trimming: 0 bases; J trimming: 8 bases; junction bases outside the gene matches: 13. There are 17 residues in the CDR3. The germline V gene encodes CDR1 LNHDA and CDR2 SQIVND (reference sequence). Written as DNA, the CDR3 is TGTGCCAGTAGTATAGACGGCGGCAGGGGGTACGGTGACATTCAGTACTTC. Translation: CASSIDGGRGYGDIQYF.

The genes are TRBV6-5 and TRBJ2-7, with D possibly being TRBD2 (5 bases). Germline V gene lookup returns CDR1 MNHEY and CDR2 SVGAGI. V gave up 6 bases and J gave up 0 bases, with 15 bases separating them. CDR3 size: 15 residues. CDR3 bases: TGTGCCAGCAGAAACGCGGATCGGGGCTCCTACGAGCAGTACTTC. It yields the protein CASRNADRGSYEQYF.

The chain links TRBV27 to TRBJ2-5; D perhaps matches TRBD1 (6 bases). Deletions cut 2 bases from V and 7 bases from J, with 23 bases between. The length of the CDR3 is 17 residues. Germline V gives CDR1 MNHEY, CDR2 SMNVEV (reference sequence). This chain's CDR3 is CASSLLPSGTPSGTQYF. As DNA, the CDR3 is TGTGCCAGCAGTTTACTCCCGTCCGGGACACCGTCCGGGACCCAGTACTTC.

The chain uses TRBV2 and TRBJ2-5; D is unclear. The CDR3 runs 12 residues. Germline-derived CDR1 and CDR2 are SNHLY and FYNNEI. Trimming took 8 bases from V and 2 from J, leaving 9 bases between them. CDR3 coding DNA: TGTGCCAGCCTCCGAAGTCAAGAGACCCAGTACTTC. This gives the protein CASLRSQETQYF.

V usage is TRBV5-1 and J usage is TRBJ2-7, with 7 bases fitting TRBD1. This CDR3 spans 15 amino acids. V shed 0 bases, J shed 7 bases, and the junction held 10 bases outside the gene matches. Germline V gene sequence: CDR1 SGHRS, CDR2 YFSETQ. Here the CDR3 reads CASSLGGQLVQEQYF. In nucleotides, the CDR3 is TGCGCCAGCAGCTTGGGGGGACAGCTGGTGCAAGAGCAGTACTTC.

This sequence joins TRBV27 and TRBJ2-1; the match to TRBD2 covers 11 bases. J gave up 8 bases and V 3 bases, and 6 bases lay outside the gene matches. The length of the CDR3 is 15 residues. Germline CDR1 MNHEY, CDR2 SMNVEV (reference sequence). CDR3: CASSFRLAGNDEQFF. The CDR3 coding sequence is TGTGCCAGCAGTTTTCGACTAGCGGGAAACGATGAGCAGTTCTTC.